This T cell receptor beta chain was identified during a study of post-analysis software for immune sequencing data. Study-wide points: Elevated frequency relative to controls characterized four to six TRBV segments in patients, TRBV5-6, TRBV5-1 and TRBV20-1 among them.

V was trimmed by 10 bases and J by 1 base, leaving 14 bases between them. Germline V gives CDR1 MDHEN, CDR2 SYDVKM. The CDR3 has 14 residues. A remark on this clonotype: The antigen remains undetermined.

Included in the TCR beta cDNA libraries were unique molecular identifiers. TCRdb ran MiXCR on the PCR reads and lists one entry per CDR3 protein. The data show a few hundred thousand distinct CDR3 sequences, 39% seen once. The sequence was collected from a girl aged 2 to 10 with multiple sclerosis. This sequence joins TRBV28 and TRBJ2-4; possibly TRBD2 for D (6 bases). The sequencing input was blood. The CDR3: CATTPGGAKNIQYF. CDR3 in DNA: TGTGCCACCACCCCCGGAGGGGCCAAAAACATTCAGTACTTC.